These T cell receptor beta chains were read from a single sample in a study of human T cells and chemical hapten exposure. TCRdb used MiXCR to reprocess the RACE reads, holding one entry per CDR3 protein. The table includes 65,000 to 95,000 distinct CDR3 sequences, less than 8.5% detected once. This specimen was whole blood, taken in connection with sensitization to the hapten diphenylcyclopropenone (DPC). The receptors derive from a woman between 25 and 40 years old with alopecia areata. Some clones in this sample may be carry-over from other donors' samples. The CDR3 runs from the conserved cysteine through the conserved F or W. D genes are given only for firm matches. Size values are once, few and many counts, or a class for expanded clones, and some rows have none.

DNA	CDR3	D	size	V	J
TGTGCCAGCAAGTTGGGGGTTGCCACAGATACGCAGTATTTT	CASKLGVATDTQYF	.	few	TRBV6-6	TRBJ2-3
TGTGCCAGCAGCTTGGAGGCCCAGGGGGCCCCAGATACGCAGTATTTT	CASSLEAQGAPDTQYF	TRBD1	.	TRBV5-4	TRBJ2-3
TGCAGTGCTAGATACGAAGGTCACGAGCAGTACTTC	CSARYEGHEQYF	.	many	TRBV20-1	TRBJ2-7
TGCAGTGCTAGAGCGGGGACAGGGGAAATGCCCCAGCATTTT	CSARAGTGEMPQHF	TRBD1	many	TRBV20-1	TRBJ1-5
TGTGCCAACCACCGGGACGGCACCTCCTACGAGCAGTACTTC	CANHRDGTSYEQYF	.	many	TRBV2	TRBJ2-7
TGTGCCAGCAGCCGGGCACAGGGCCTGGCCAACACCGGGGAGCTGTTTTTT	CASSRAQGLANTGELFF	.	.	TRBV6-5	TRBJ2-2
TGTGCCAGCAGCGGGCGATTACAGGATCCGAATGGCTACACCTTC	CASSGRLQDPNGYTF	.	many	TRBV11-2	TRBJ1-2
TGCGCCAGCAGCTTGGCCAATTCCGGGACTGGCACAGATACGCAGTATTTT	CASSLANSGTGTDTQYF	.	many	TRBV5-1	TRBJ2-3
TGTGCCAGCAGTCCCGGGGACAGGAGGACCCAGTACTTC	CASSPGDRRTQYF	TRBD1	many	TRBV6-5	TRBJ2-5
TGTGCCAGTAGTATAGCCACAGGGGCAGCTTTTTCCTCACCCCTCCACTTT	CASSIATGAAFSSPLHF	TRBD1	.	TRBV19	TRBJ1-6
TGTGCCAGCAGTCCCGACAACTACGAGCAGTACTTC	CASSPDNYEQYF	.	.	TRBV12-3/TRBV12-4	TRBJ2-7